This TCR beta chain derives from a study of read filtering for tumor transcriptome and immune sequencing. Overall study context: The cohort had about 16 men and approximately 15 women aged about 40 to 90, mean roughly 71 years.

Study-level findings and limits: This fraction held mixed bone marrow immune cells after CD138-negative sorting. IR-seq and RNA-seq agreed better without single-read clonotypes. In IR-seq, single-read clonotypes were roughly 82% of clonotypes but around 4% of reads.

V lost 2 bases and J lost 10, with 6 bases in between. The CDR3 has 11 amino acids. CDR1 and CDR2 from the germline V gene are MNHEY and SVGEGT. Molecular barcoded adaptors covering alpha/delta and beta/gamma chains were used on roughly 370 ng RNA. TCRdb itself ran the reads through MiXCR, one entry per CDR3 protein. Among tens of thousands of distinct CDR3 sequences listed, about an eighth were seen once. This clonotype has ten or more counts. Its cognate antigen is unknown. The sequencing sample was made of a population of CD138-negative cells sorted from bone marrow. This chain links TRBV6-2 or TRBV6-3 with TRBJ2-1, with a possible D match to TRBD2 (6 bases). This sequence was found in a donor at least 40 years old with multiple myeloma. CDR3 amino acids: CASSYGGEQFF. The CDR3 DNA sequence: TGTGCCAGCAGTTACGGGGGGGAGCAGTTCTTC.